The 27 T cell receptor beta chains listed next were all sequenced from one sample in a study of post-analysis software for immune sequencing data. Each TCR beta cDNA library carried unique molecular identifiers. TCRdb fed the PCR reads into MiXCR, producing one record per CDR3 protein. The table has around 150,000 distinct CDR3 sequences, roughly 35% seen once; the top ten hold 28%. This specimen was blood, taken after autologous hematopoietic stem cell transplantation. The receptors come from a girl aged 5-17 years with multiple sclerosis.

In its sample, this clonotype ranks as medium-sized. The genes are TRBV6-5 and TRBJ1-2; D possibly corresponds to TRBD1 (5 bases). V shed 0 bases and J shed 10 bases, with 12 bases lying between them. This CDR3 spans 13 amino acids. CDR1 and CDR2 (germline): MNHEY, SVGAGI. The CDR3 loop is CASSYSQGSDYTF. The CDR3 DNA follows: TGTGCCAGCAGTTACTCCCAGGGCTCCGACTACACCTTC.

In this sample, this clonotype turned up many times. The rearrangement links TRBV20-1 to TRBJ2-7, with 13 bases aligning to TRBD2. From germline, CDR1 is DFQATT and CDR2 SNEGSKA (reference sequence). With V trimmed by 2 bases and J by 7 bases, 8 bases remained unmatched. The CDR3 has 15 residues. The CDR3 bases are TGCAGTGCTAGACCCGGACTAGCGGGAGCCGGAGAGCAGTACTTC. It yields the protein CSARPGLAGAGEQYF.

The chain carries TRBV12-3 or TRBV12-4 and TRBJ1-2; TRBD1 might be the D (6 bases). Trimming left V 2 bases short and J 4 bases short, with 11 bases between. The CDR3 has 14 amino acids. The CDR3 region has the DNA TGTGCCAGCAGTTTATATGAGGACAGCTATGGCTACACCTTC. Translating it yields CASSLYEDSYGYTF.

This chain's CDR3 is CASSSIMGSEGYEQYF. Here the CDR3 DNA reads TGTGCCAGCAGTTCTATAATGGGTAGCGAGGGGTACGAGCAGTACTTC. The chain has TRBV6-5 and TRBJ2-7; D might be TRBD1 or TRBD2, each matching 5 bases. There are 16 residues in the CDR3. Trimming removed 4 bases at V and 4 bases at J, with 20 bases between. Germline CDR1 MNHEY, CDR2 SVGAGI.

J is TRBJ2-5 and V is TRBV29-1; D may be TRBD1 or TRBD2 (5 bases each). The CDR3 totals 13 residues. Trimming shortened V by 3 bases and J by 4 bases, and 12 bases separated the two germline ends. CDR1 SQVTM and CDR2 ANQGSEA come from the germline V gene. Here the CDR3 DNA reads TGCAGCGTTGATGGGACCGCGCGAGAGACCCAGTACTTC. Residues: CSVDGTARETQYF.

The V call is TRBV4-2, the J call TRBJ1-2; D ambiguous. The V end was cut by 2 bases, the J end by 7 bases, with 11 bases between. Looked up from germline, CDR1 is LGHNA and CDR2 is YNFKEQ. The CDR3 has 13 residues. In DNA form, the CDR3 reads TGTGCCAGCAGCCAATGGTCTTTGGCTGGCTACACCTTC. This gives the protein CASSQWSLAGYTF.

This clonotype was recorded many times. J is TRBJ1-1 and V is TRBV12-3 or TRBV12-4, with D hard to call. Between the trimmed V and J ends, which lost 6 bases and 4 bases, there was a span of 24 bases. The CDR3 covers 17 residues. Here the CDR3 DNA reads TGTGCCAGCAGACACTACAAGCTCGGCGAACACCCCACTGAAGCTTTCTTT. This gives the protein CASRHYKLGEHPTEAFF.

CDR3 sequence reads: CASSLGGQGTLSYEQYF. In nucleotides, the CDR3 is TGCGCCAGCAGCTTGGGCGGACAGGGGACTCTGTCGTACGAGCAGTACTTC. The chain uses TRBV5-1 and TRBJ2-5; TRBD1 matches 9 bases. The assigned J gene may be wrong: the sequence end matches TRBJ2-7 better. CDR1 SGHRS and CDR2 YFSETQ come from the germline V gene. This CDR3 contains 17 residues.

This clonotype was recorded a few times. The chain employs TRBV6-2 or TRBV6-3 and TRBJ1-4; D gene ambiguous. Germline V gene data show CDR1 as MNHEY and CDR2 as SVGEGT. There are 17 residues in the CDR3. The V end lost 2 bases, the J end lost 0 bases, and 13 bases lay between the germline ends. The CDR3 region is CASSYNPEYSTNEKLFF. The CDR3 coding sequence is TGTGCCAGCAGTTACAATCCGGAGTATTCAACTAATGAAAAACTGTTTTTT.

The chain recombines TRBV24-1 with TRBJ2-4, with 10 bases aligning to TRBD1. CDR1 and CDR2 (germline): KGHDR, SFDVKD. V gave up 4 bases and J gave up 3 bases; unmatched junction bases: 17. The CDR3 covers 20 residues. The CDR3 sequence: CATSDSSPGTGARDKNIQYF. The CDR3 nucleotides are TGTGCCACCAGTGACTCAAGTCCCGGGACAGGGGCTCGGGACAAAAACATTCAGTACTTC.

The V and J genes are TRBV20-1 and TRBJ2-3; no definite D call. Trimming removed 5 bases from V and 3 bases from J, with 15 bases in between. Germline V gene data show CDR1 as DFQATT and CDR2 as SNEGSKA (reference sequence). The CDR3 covers 14 residues. CDR3 nucleotide sequence: TGCAGTGCTCGTCCCCTCATTCTAACAGATACGCAGTATTTT. This translates into CSARPLILTDTQYF.

CDR3 residues: CASSPGFSNEQFF. In DNA form, the CDR3 reads TGTGCCAGCAGCCCCGGCTTTAGCAATGAGCAGTTCTTC. This chain links TRBV7-3 with TRBJ2-1, with D unresolved. Trimming cost V 5 bases and J 6 bases, with 11 bases left between them. This CDR3 has 13 amino acids. Germline lookup yields CDR1 SGHTA and CDR2 FQGTGA.

This chain links TRBV7-3 with TRBJ2-7; the D is unclear. The DNA end favors TRBJ2-5, so the J call may be wrong. This CDR3 region has 13 residues. Looked up from germline, CDR1 is SGHTA and CDR2 is FQGTGA. This chain's CDR3 is CASSSASPGTQYF. For the CDR3, the DNA is TGTGCCAGCAGCTCCGCTTCCCCAGGGACCCAGTACTTC.

The J gene is TRBJ2-7, the V gene TRBV20-1, with TRBD2 identical over 10 bases. The V gene end was trimmed by 6 bases and the J gene end by 0 bases; junction bases not matched to a gene: 8. The CDR3 covers 15 residues. Germline V gene sequence: CDR1 DFQATT, CDR2 SNEGSKA (reference sequence). The CDR3 coding sequence is TGCAGTGCCGGATCTGGACTAGCGGCCTCCTACGAGCAGTACTTC. Encoded protein: CSAGSGLAASYEQYF.

Concerning this clonotype: Since a much larger clone is just one base distant, this may be a read error. The chain employs TRBV7-9 and TRBJ2-7; 7 bases map to TRBD1. Looked up from germline, CDR1 is SEHNR and CDR2 is FQNEAQ (reference sequence). This CDR3 is built from 16 residues. The DNA of the CDR3 is TGTGCCAGCACTCAACAAGCCGGGACAGTAACCTACGAGCAGGACTTC. It translates to CASTQQAGTVTYEQDF. Drawing the rest from reference TRBV7-9 and TRBJ2-7, the complete variable domain is DTGVSQNPRHKITKRGQNVTFRCDPISEHNRLYWYRQTLGQGPEFLTYFQNEAQLEKSRLLSDRFSAERPKGSFSTLEIQRTEQGDSAMYLCASTQQAGTVTYEQDFGPGTRLTVT.

The rearrangement links TRBV7-9 to TRBJ2-7; 16 nucleotides align to TRBD2. V lost 5 bases to trimming and J lost 4 bases; unmatched junction nucleotides: 11. CDR1 is SEHNR, CDR2 FQNEAQ, per germline (reference sequence). The CDR3 is made up of 18 amino acids. Written as DNA, the CDR3 is TGTGCCAGCAGCACCGTCCCGGGACTAGCGGGAGGGCCTTACGAGCAGTACTTC. Its translation is CASSTVPGLAGGPYEQYF.

This clonotype was counted a few times. The gene calls are TRBV12-3 or TRBV12-4 and TRBJ2-7; D is perhaps TRBD2 (5 bases). CDR3 length: 13 amino acids. The ends were cut back, 4 bases at V and 6 bases at J, with 13 bases in the middle. CDR3 sequence: CASSSKLVSEQYF. The DNA of the CDR3 is TGTGCCAGCAGTTCAAAACTAGTTTCCGAGCAGTACTTC.

This clonotype was counted many times. This chain connects TRBV7-8 to TRBJ2-7, with D unresolved. CDR3 length equals 18 residues. With 2 bases removed from V and 0 bases from J, the gap between germline ends came to 20 bases. The germline CDR1 and CDR2 sequences are SGHVS and FQNEAQ. CDR3 loop: CASSLKFNPAFVSYEQYF. The CDR3 DNA follows: TGTGCCAGCAGCTTAAAATTTAACCCCGCCTTCGTCTCCTACGAGCAGTACTTC.

J is TRBJ2-2 and V is TRBV5-1; D remains ambiguous. Germline CDR1 is SGHRS and CDR2 is YFSETQ. The CDR3 runs to 16 residues. V was trimmed by 1 base and J by 7 bases, leaving 17 bases between them. The CDR3 DNA reads as TGCGCCAGCAGCTTGACAAACAGTTTATCCATCGGGGAGCTGTTTTTT. Translated, it gives CASSLTNSLSIGELFF. The full variable domain, in which reference TRBV5-1 and TRBJ2-2 provide the parts outside the CDR3, is KAGVTQTPRYLIKTRGQQVTLSCSPISGHRSVSWYQQTPGQGLQFLFEYFSETQRNKGNFPGRFSGRQFSNSRSEMNVSTLELGDSALYLCASSLTNSLSIGELFFGEGSRLTVL.

This clonotype was counted a few times. J is TRBJ2-1 and V is TRBV11-2; 12 bases are shared with TRBD2. This CDR3 has 16 residues. V was pared by 2 bases and J by 5 bases, with 4 bases of the junction left unmatched. Germline CDR1 is SGHAT and CDR2 is FQNNGV. CDR3 DNA sequence: TGTGCCAGCAGCTTACGGACTAGCGGGAACCACAATGAGCAGTTCTTC. This encodes CASSLRTSGNHNEQFF.

On this clonotype: A much larger clone differs from this one at a single base, so this may be a read error. The genes are TRBV4-3 and TRBJ2-4; 12 bases map to TRBD1. The J call is in doubt because the DNA end fits TRBJ2-5 better. CDR3 length equals 17 residues. Germline V CDR1 and CDR2: LGHNA, YSLEER. The CDR3 DNA is TGCGCCAGCAGTCGCACTCCGGGACAGGGGGCAGGGGAGACCCAGTACTTC. Translating gives CASSRTPGQGAGETQYF.

The CDR3 DNA sequence: TGTGCCAGCAGCCGGCGAGCGGGAGTCGGGGAGCAGTACTTC. As protein: CASSRRAGVGEQYF. The genes are TRBV4-2 and TRBJ2-7; 8 bases map to TRBD2. The ends lost 4 bases at V and 7 bases at J; junction bases unmatched: 9. The CDR3 totals 14 residues. The germline V gene has CDR1 LGHNA and CDR2 YNFKEQ.

On this clonotype: At one end the junction does not follow the germline gene, possibly because of a read error. The chain couples TRBV7-7 to TRBJ1-5; 8 bases are shared with TRBD1. The CDR3 extends over 17 amino acids. Per the germline V gene, CDR1 is SSHAT and CDR2 is FNYEAQ (reference sequence). The DNA of the CDR3 is TGTGCTAGCAGCGCCCGGGACAGGCGAAATAGCAATCAGCCCCAGCATTTT. It translates to CASSARDRRNSNQPQHF.

In its sample, this clonotype was seen once. The rearrangement uses TRBV10-3 and TRBJ2-1; TRBD2 matches 8 bases. The junction had 6 bases not matched to a gene; V was cut back by 2 bases and J by 6 bases. Germline V gene data show CDR1 as ENHRY and CDR2 as SYGVKD. CDR3 length: 15 amino acids. CDR3 loop: CAISEGLAGVNEQFF. The CDR3 DNA sequence: TGTGCCATCAGTGAGGGGCTAGCGGGTGTCAATGAGCAGTTCTTC.

This chain connects TRBV3-1 to TRBJ2-7; TRBD2 is a possible D gene (6 bases). The CDR3 extends over 17 amino acids. Looked up from germline, CDR1 is LGHDT and CDR2 is YNNKEL (reference sequence). With 0 bases removed from V and 0 bases from J, the gap between germline ends came to 15 bases. The CDR3 coding sequence is TGTGCCAGCAGCCAAGACCTAGCGTTAGACCGCTCCTACGAGCAGTACTTC. It encodes CASSQDLALDRSYEQYF.

This clonotype was picked up a small number of times. The chain carries TRBV5-1 and TRBJ2-2, with 9 bases fitting TRBD1. Germline V lookup: CDR1 SGHRS, CDR2 YFSETQ. There are 16 residues in the CDR3. With V trimmed by 1 base and J by 2 bases, 3 bases remained unmatched. The CDR3 loop is CASSLTGQGNTGELFF. CDR3 nucleotide sequence: TGCGCCAGCAGCTTGACGGGACAGGGCAACACCGGGGAGCTGTTTTTT. Combining the CDR3 with reference TRBV5-1 and TRBJ2-2 gives the whole variable domain KAGVTQTPRYLIKTRGQQVTLSCSPISGHRSVSWYQQTPGQGLQFLFEYFSETQRNKGNFPGRFSGRQFSNSRSEMNVSTLELGDSALYLCASSLTGQGNTGELFFGEGSRLTVL.

V is TRBV7-2 and J is TRBJ2-1; 9 bases are shared with TRBD2. Germline V gene sequence: CDR1 SGHTA, CDR2 FQGNSA. CDR3 length: 17 amino acids. The trim removed 5 bases at V and 1 base at J, leaving 9 bases unmatched. The CDR3 loop is CASSPVLSGSSYNEQFF. The CDR3 DNA is TGTGCCAGCAGCCCCGTTCTTAGCGGGAGTTCCTACAATGAGCAGTTCTTC.